Below are 27 T cell receptor beta chains sequenced from a single sample in a study of shared clonotypes between healthy human individuals. Sequenced by immunoSEQ multiplex PCR; TCRdb stores in-frame clones only, minus some. The profile shows hundreds of thousands of clones, approximately 95% of them singletons. Positive CCR7 selection of CD45RO-negative cells yielded the naive CD8 cells, and terminally differentiated effector memory CD45RA+ cells were excluded. Sequencing input: naive CD8+ T cells sorted from blood. The receptors shown here come from a woman in her thirties in good health.

This sequence joins TRBV9 and TRBJ1-5; unclear D gene. This CDR3 has 14 amino acids. Trimming shortened V by 0 bases and J by 2 bases, and 6 bases separated the two germline ends. Germline V gene lookup returns CDR1 SGDLS and CDR2 YYNGEE. CDR3 region: CASSVGDGNQPQHF. In DNA form, the CDR3 reads TGTGCCAGCAGCGTAGGAGACGGCAATCAGCCCCAGCATTTT. Variable domain in full (rest from reference TRBV9 and TRBJ1-5): DSGVTQTPKHLITATGQRVTLRCSPRSGDLSVYWYQQSLDQGLQFLIQYYNGEERAKGNILERFSAQQFPDLHSELNLSSLELGDSALYFCASSVGDGNQPQHFGDGTRLSIL.

The CDR3 nucleotides are TGTGCCACCAGCAGATTTTCCGGGGAGCTGTTTTTT. Protein product: CATSRFSGELFF. The rearrangement uses TRBV15 and TRBJ2-2, with no clear D. The germline V gene encodes CDR1 LNHNV and CDR2 YYDKDF (reference sequence). The CDR3 covers 12 residues. The ends were cut back, 2 bases at V and 6 bases at J, with 4 bases in the middle.

The V and J genes are TRBV5-1 and TRBJ2-1, with TRBD2 identical over 14 bases. Germline CDR1 SGHRS, CDR2 YFSETQ. This CDR3 comprises 20 residues. V dropped 3 bases and J dropped 1; count of bases not matched to a gene: 12. The CDR3 DNA reads as TGCGCCAGCAGCTCGGCACCGGGGACTAGCGGGAGTAATTCCTACAATGAGCAGTTCTTC. It encodes CASSSAPGTSGSNSYNEQFF. The variable domain in full, with the rest retrieved from reference TRBV5-1 and TRBJ2-1, is KAGVTQTPRYLIKTRGQQVTLSCSPISGHRSVSWYQQTPGQGLQFLFEYFSETQRNKGNFPGRFSGRQFSNSRSEMNVSTLELGDSALYLCASSSAPGTSGSNSYNEQFFGPGTRLTVL.

The V and J genes are TRBV4-1 and TRBJ2-2, with TRBD2 matching 7 bases. Germline CDR1 is MGHRA and CDR2 is YSYEKL. V gave up 1 base and J gave up 7 bases; unmatched junction bases: 9. The CDR3 is 16 residues long. CDR3 bases: TGCGCCAGCAGCCAAGGGGCGCCTCCGGGGGGCGGGGAGCTGTTTTTT. It specifies CASSQGAPPGGGELFF.

This chain joins TRBV2 and TRBJ2-2, with no clear D. Trimming pared 3 bases from V and 1 base from J, leaving 6 bases between. The CDR3 has 14 amino acids. Germline loops: CDR1 SNHLY, CDR2 FYNNEI. The CDR3 sequence is CASSDNGNTGELFF. The CDR3 bases are TGTGCCAGCAGTGATAATGGGAACACCGGGGAGCTGTTTTTT.

The rearrangement uses TRBV14 and TRBJ2-1; 9 positions agree with TRBD1. The CDR3 spans 15 residues. The germline gives CDR1 SGHDN, CDR2 FVKESK. V shed 4 bases, J shed 6 bases, and the junction held 7 bases outside the gene matches. CDR3 sequence: CASSPGQGIFNEQFF. CDR3 bases: TGTGCCAGCAGCCCTGGACAGGGGATTTTCAATGAGCAGTTCTTC.

The chain carries TRBV5-6 and TRBJ2-7; D possibly matches TRBD1 or TRBD2 (5 bases each). Trimming shortened V by 4 bases and J by 4 bases, and 18 bases separated the two germline ends. CDR1 is SGHDT, CDR2 YYEEEE, per germline. The length of the CDR3 is 15 residues. In nucleotides, the CDR3 is TGTGCCAGCAGCGGGGGTCATTCGGCATTTTACGAGCAGTACTTC. It translates to CASSGGHSAFYEQYF.

This chain links TRBV15 with TRBJ1-1; D may be TRBD1 (5 bases). Trimming removed 0 bases at V and 6 bases at J, with 11 bases between. There are 14 residues in the CDR3. In germline, CDR1 is LNHNV, CDR2 YYDKDF (reference sequence). The CDR3 DNA is TGTGCCACCAGCAGAGAGGATACAGGATCTGAAGCTTTCTTT. Encoded protein: CATSREDTGSEAFF.

The chain is built from TRBV7-3 and TRBJ2-7, with 7 bases aligning to TRBD2. Germline V gene sequence: CDR1 SGHTA, CDR2 FQGTGA. The CDR3 runs to 13 residues. V gave up 5 bases and J gave up 6 bases; unmatched junction bases: 7. This CDR3 is CASSPGGTAEQYF. The CDR3 nucleotides read TGTGCCAGCAGCCCCGGGGGGACGGCCGAGCAGTACTTC.

This clone was seen a single time. The chain has TRBV27 and TRBJ1-5, with D perhaps TRBD1 (5 bases). V was shortened by 8 bases and J by 7 bases, with 15 bases between the two germline ends. The CDR3 is 13 amino acids. Per the germline V gene, CDR1 is MNHEY and CDR2 is SMNVEV (reference sequence). DNA for the CDR3: TGTGCCAGCCGGCCGACTCGGGGCCAGCCCCAGCATTTT. Amino acids: CASRPTRGQPQHF.

The genes are TRBV30 and TRBJ2-3, with D maybe TRBD2 (5 bases). This CDR3 spans 12 amino acids. Trimming cost V 2 bases and J 6 bases, with 9 bases left between them. From germline, CDR1 is GTSNPN and CDR2 SVGIG (reference sequence). Here the CDR3 reads CAWSSGWDTQYF. The CDR3 coding sequence is TGTGCCTGGAGTTCGGGATGGGATACGCAGTATTTT.

This chain joins TRBV28 and TRBJ2-7, with D maybe TRBD2 (6 bases). Trimming took off 7 bases at V and 1 base at J, with 14 bases between the two ends. Germline values: CDR1 MDHEN, CDR2 SYDVKM. The CDR3 is 14 residues long. The CDR3 sequence is CASIQRGLSYEQYF. DNA of the CDR3: TGTGCCAGCATCCAGAGGGGACTTTCCTACGAGCAGTACTTC. The whole variable domain, filled in from reference TRBV28 and TRBJ2-7, reads DVKVTQSSRYLVKRTGEKVFLECVQDMDHENMFWYRQDPGLGLRLIYFSYDVKMKEKGDIPEGYSVSREKKERFSLILESASTNQTSMYLCASIQRGLSYEQYFGPGTRLTVT.

The chain couples TRBV6-5 to TRBJ2-7; TRBD1 aligns across 12 bases. This CDR3 has 14 residues. V was clipped by 8 bases and J by 7 bases; unmatched bases: 9. Per germline, CDR1 MNHEY and CDR2 SVGAGI. CDR3 sequence reads: CASGVGQGAWEQYF. CDR3 DNA: TGTGCCAGCGGGGTGGGACAGGGGGCCTGGGAGCAGTACTTC.

The V and J genes are TRBV7-6 and TRBJ1-2; D is perhaps TRBD1 (5 bases). CDR3 length: 12 residues. Looked up from germline, CDR1 is SGHVS and CDR2 is FNYEAQ. V was shortened by 1 base and J by 7 bases, with 7 bases between the two germline ends. The CDR3 sequence: CASSLDGTGYTF. The CDR3 DNA follows: TGTGCCAGCAGCTTAGATGGGACTGGCTACACCTTC.

The V call is TRBV9, the J call TRBJ2-7; possible D gene TRBD2, 6 bases. The CDR3 is 14 amino acids. V lost 3 bases and J lost 6, with 16 bases in between. The germline V gene encodes CDR1 SGDLS and CDR2 YYNGEE. DNA for the CDR3: TGTGCCAGCAGCGGCGGGACTCCCACCAGCGAGCAGTACTTC. This sequence encodes CASSGGTPTSEQYF.

The gene calls are TRBV28 and TRBJ1-1; TRBD1 agrees at 7 bases. CDR1 and CDR2 (germline): MDHEN, SYDVKM. The CDR3 length is 15 residues. V gave up 3 bases and J gave up 1 base; unmatched junction bases: 5. CDR3 amino acids: CASSFGRGTNTEAFF. As DNA, the CDR3 is TGTGCCAGCAGTTTTGGCAGGGGGACGAACACTGAAGCTTTCTTT.

J is TRBJ2-3 and V is TRBV27; no definite D call. Germline values: CDR1 MNHEY, CDR2 SMNVEV (reference sequence). This CDR3 has 16 amino acids. V was pared by 0 bases and J by 4 bases, with 14 bases between. The CDR3: CASSLSQEATPDTQYF. The CDR3 DNA reads as TGTGCCAGCAGTTTATCTCAGGAAGCTACCCCAGATACGCAGTATTTT.

V and J are TRBV15 and TRBJ2-5; TRBD2 agrees at 10 bases. With 4 bases clipped from V and 0 bases from J, the junction kept 11 bases outside the gene matches. Germline V CDR1 and CDR2: LNHNV, YYDKDF (reference sequence). This CDR3 region has 18 residues. The CDR3 sequence: CATSKFRLAGDNQETQYF. DNA for the CDR3: TGTGCCACCAGCAAATTCCGGCTAGCGGGAGACAACCAAGAGACCCAGTACTTC.

The rearrangement joins TRBV4-1 to TRBJ2-6; unclear D gene. Trimming cost V 0 bases and J 4 bases, with 4 bases left between them. CDR1 and CDR2 from the germline V gene are MGHRA and YSYEKL. CDR3 length: 14 amino acids. CDR3 nucleotide sequence: TGCGCCAGCAGCCAAGATCCCGGGGCCAACGTCCTGACTTTC. This sequence encodes CASSQDPGANVLTF.

This chain connects TRBV19 to TRBJ1-2; the D is unclear. Germline V lookup: CDR1 LNHDA, CDR2 SQIVND (reference sequence). CDR3 length: 14 amino acids. V shed 4 bases and J shed 0 bases, with 9 bases lying between them. The CDR3 loop reads CASSSAIANYGYTF. The CDR3 DNA is TGTGCCAGTAGTAGCGCAATAGCTAACTATGGCTACACCTTC.

This clone showed up just once. The chain is built from TRBV28 and TRBJ1-1, with 9 bases lining up with TRBD1. This CDR3 spans 19 amino acids. Germline loops: CDR1 MDHEN, CDR2 SYDVKM. The junction had 14 bases not matched to a gene; V was cut back by 3 bases and J by 0 bases. The CDR3 DNA follows: TGTGCCAGCAGTTTCTTCTTAAGGGACAGGGACTTGATGAACACTGAAGCTTTCTTT. This codes for CASSFFLRDRDLMNTEAFF.

The V call is TRBV5-1, the J call TRBJ1-1; no clear D gene. Germline V CDR1 and CDR2: SGHRS, YFSETQ. The V gene lost 3 bases and the J gene lost 7 bases, with 7 bases spanning the gap. The CDR3 has 11 amino acids. In nucleotides, the CDR3 is TGCGCCAGCAGCTCAACAGATGAAGCTTTCTTT. This gives the protein CASSSTDEAFF.

The chain has TRBV18 and TRBJ1-5; no clear D gene. Germline V gene lookup returns CDR1 KGHSH and CDR2 LQKENI. The CDR3 loop spans 14 amino acids. V lost 2 bases to trimming and J lost 0 bases, with 5 bases between them. The CDR3: CASSPGRSNQPQHF. DNA for the CDR3: TGTGCCAGCTCACCAGGGCGTAGCAATCAGCCCCAGCATTTT.

This rearrangement joins TRBV5-4 to TRBJ2-7; 7 nucleotides align to TRBD1. CDR1 and CDR2 from the germline V gene are SGHNT and YYREEE (reference sequence). V shed 4 bases and J 2 bases; nucleotides not matched to a gene: 6. This CDR3 has 14 amino acids. The CDR3 protein is CASSRWDRTYEQYF. DNA for the CDR3: TGTGCCAGCAGCCGGTGGGACAGAACCTACGAGCAGTACTTC.

This clone showed up just once. The J gene is TRBJ2-3, the V gene TRBV5-4; possibly TRBD1 for D (7 bases). Germline CDR1 is SGHNT and CDR2 is YYREEE (reference sequence). The V gene lost 3 bases and the J gene lost 0 bases, with 11 bases spanning the gap. The length of the CDR3 is 15 residues. The CDR3: CASSWGDSSTDTQYF. The CDR3 nucleotides read TGTGCCAGCAGCTGGGGGGACAGTAGCACAGATACGCAGTATTTT. Based on the CDR3 plus reference TRBV5-4 and TRBJ2-3, the full variable domain is ETGVTQSPTHLIKTRGQQVTLRCSSQSGHNTVSWYQQALGQGPQFIFQYYREEENGRGNFPPRFSGLQFPNYSSELNVNALELDDSALYLCASSWGDSSTDTQYFGPGTRLTVL.

The rearrangement uses TRBV9 and TRBJ1-2; TRBD1 aligns across 11 bases. The V and J ends lost 3 bases and 3 bases, in that order; junction bases with no gene match: 7. Germline V gives CDR1 SGDLS, CDR2 YYNGEE. There are 16 residues in the CDR3. The CDR3 reads CASSGTGGGWDYGYTF. In DNA form, the CDR3 reads TGTGCCAGCAGCGGGACAGGGGGCGGGTGGGACTATGGCTACACCTTC.

The chain's CDR3 is CASSPGLTGELFF. CDR3 nucleotides: TGTGCCAGCAGTCCAGGTTTAACCGGGGAGCTGTTTTTT. The rearrangement links TRBV27 to TRBJ2-2; D gene uncertain. The germline V and J ends were trimmed by 5 bases and 5 bases, with 9 bases remaining between them. Germline assignment: CDR1 MNHEY and CDR2 SMNVEV (reference sequence). This CDR3 spans 13 amino acids.